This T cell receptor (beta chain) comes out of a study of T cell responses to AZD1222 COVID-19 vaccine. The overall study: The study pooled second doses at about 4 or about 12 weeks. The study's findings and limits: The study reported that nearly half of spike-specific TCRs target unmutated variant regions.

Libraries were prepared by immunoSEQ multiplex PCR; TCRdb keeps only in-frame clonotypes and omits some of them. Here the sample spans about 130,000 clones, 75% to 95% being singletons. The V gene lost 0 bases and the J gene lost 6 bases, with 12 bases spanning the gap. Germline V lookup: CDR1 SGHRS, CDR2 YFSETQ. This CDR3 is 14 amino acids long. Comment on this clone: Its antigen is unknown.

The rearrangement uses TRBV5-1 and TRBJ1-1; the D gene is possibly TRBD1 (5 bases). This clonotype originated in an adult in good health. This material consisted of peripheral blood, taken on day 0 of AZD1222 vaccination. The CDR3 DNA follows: TGCGCCAGCAGCTTGGTTACGGGGCGGGCTGAAGCTTTCTTT. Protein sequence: CASSLVTGRAEAFF. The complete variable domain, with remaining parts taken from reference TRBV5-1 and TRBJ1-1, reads KAGVTQTPRYLIKTRGQQVTLSCSPISGHRSVSWYQQTPGQGLQFLFEYFSETQRNKGNFPGRFSGRQFSNSRSEMNVSTLELGDSALYLCASSLVTGRAEAFFGQGTRLTVV.